The T cell receptor beta chain under discussion was sequenced for a study of Graves' ophthalmopathy and Graves' hyperthyroidism (dated by TCRdb to the late 2010s). Some background on the complete study: Stable hyperthyroidism was defined as no progression to ophthalmopathy within 18 months of follow-up. To tell Graves' ophthalmopathy apart from Graves' hyperthyroidism, and to predict which patients would progress to ophthalmopathy, the study relied on TCR beta repertoire signatures. Following sampling, methimazole starting at 30 mg daily was administered to hyperthyroidism patients, and high-dose intravenous methylprednisolone was administered to ophthalmopathy patients. For independent validation, a separate cohort was made up of approximately 19 hyperthyroidism patients plus 17 patients who later progressed from hyperthyroidism to ophthalmopathy. To explore V-J signatures that separate ophthalmopathy from hyperthyroidism, a discovery set of approximately 100 patients was enrolled, consisting of about 41 with ophthalmopathy and 55 to 65 with stable hyperthyroidism. T-cell repertoires of thyroid tissue and blood were compared in five or six hyperthyroidism patients. In total, around 130 blood samples were TCR-sequenced: 40 to 45 ophthalmopathy, some 75 hyperthyroidism and roughly 17 hyperthyroidism-to-ophthalmopathy patients.

As regards this clonotype: What antigen it recognizes has not been identified. Within one base of it there is no much larger clone, and no base qualities were kept.

Results and caveats for the whole study, not just this receptor: In validation, the model predicted ophthalmopathy progression with less than 71% sensitivity and approximately 78% specificity; some 13 predicted patients were CT-confirmed with GO in a median of about 7.1 months. Sample size was not statistically predetermined, and group allocation was not concealed from the investigators. Most of the expanded thyroid clonotypes with a frequency above 0.001 were also detected in blood, and it was suggested that the thyroid immune response may be reflected by blood repertoires. Ophthalmopathy was separated from stable hyperthyroidism by the 13-signature model with just under 90% sensitivity and 81% to 84% specificity in cross-validation and with 80%/75% in the test set.

Hyperthyroidism patients were newly diagnosed, with disease duration under 2 months, and aged 18 to 65 years. Patients with other autoimmune diseases, uncontrolled infections, pregnancy or lactation were excluded. Clinical symptoms, serum thyroxine, TRAb, thyroid ultrasound and orbital computed tomography were used for diagnosis. Total RNA was extracted with Trizol reagent and quality-checked on an Agilent 2100 Bioanalyzer. TCR beta CDR3 regions were amplified from RNA transcripts for repertoire sequencing. HTBI primers and the Qiagen OneStep RT-PCR kit were used in a first-round RT-PCR, which was followed by a second-round multiplex PCR, size selection and purification. Libraries were sequenced paired-end with 100 bp reads on an Illumina HiSeq2000. The study's own analysis went as follows. SOAPnuke was used to process the reads, throwing out any read that had adapters, had uncalled bases, had a mean Phred below 15, or lacked an exact constant-primer or identifier match. COPE v1.2.5 was used to merge the high-quality paired reads. Each unique nucleotide sequence was treated as a clonotype, and MiTCR v1.1 was used to align the clonotypes to the IMGT TRB V, D and J references. Analysis was restricted to V-J combinations with a frequency above 0.0001, which covered about 99% of repertoires. For each V-J combination, a TCR clonal expansion and chaos score was defined as the ratio of F50 clonal expansion to chaos observed in the TCRdist matrix. Features were reduced by Welch's t-statistics and random forest to some 13 V-J combinations, which fed a naive Bayes classifier. The Morisita-Horn index was used to measure how similar the thyroid and blood repertoires were. TCRdb took the public reads, trimmed them with fastp at Q25, ran MiXCR for clone calling and kept in-frame beta chains. Each CDR3 protein gets just one entry, which takes the most common genes and DNA from the rows behind it. The V and J calls reflect TCRdb's pipeline rather than the authors' work. This sample holds more than 1,000,000 distinct CDR3 sequences; about 40% were observed only once. The ten most abundant clones make up over 8.5% of the sample.

There are 14 amino acids in the CDR3, from cysteine to phenylalanine inclusive. The only DNA kept is the CDR3, 42 bases in frame from the first base. The germline V gene encodes CDR1 MGHDK and CDR2 SYGVNS. V loses 2 bases of germline sequence and J loses 4 bases, and the interval between the two ends is 11 bases. Sequences were obtained from peripheral blood or thyroid tissue (not recorded which). The chain uses TRBV25-1 and TRBJ1-1; TRBD1 is perhaps the D gene, given 6 matching bases. The clonotype was recovered from an adult man with Graves' hyperthyroidism. CDR3 protein: CASSETGHSTEAFF. The DNA sequence is TGTGCCAGCAGTGAAACGGGACACAGCACTGAAGCTTTCTTT.